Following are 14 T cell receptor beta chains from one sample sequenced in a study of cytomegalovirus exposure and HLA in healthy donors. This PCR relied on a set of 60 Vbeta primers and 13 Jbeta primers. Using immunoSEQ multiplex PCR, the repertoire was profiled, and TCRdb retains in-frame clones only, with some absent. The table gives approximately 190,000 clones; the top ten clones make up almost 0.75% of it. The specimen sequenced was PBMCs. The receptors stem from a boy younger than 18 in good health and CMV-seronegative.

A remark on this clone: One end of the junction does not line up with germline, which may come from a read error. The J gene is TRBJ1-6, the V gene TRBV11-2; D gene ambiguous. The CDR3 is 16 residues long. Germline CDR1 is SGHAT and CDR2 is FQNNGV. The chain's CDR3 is CASSLGPRVNNSPLHF. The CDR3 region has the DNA TGTGCCAGCAGCTTAGGTCCGAGGGTCAATAACTCACCCCTCCACTTT.

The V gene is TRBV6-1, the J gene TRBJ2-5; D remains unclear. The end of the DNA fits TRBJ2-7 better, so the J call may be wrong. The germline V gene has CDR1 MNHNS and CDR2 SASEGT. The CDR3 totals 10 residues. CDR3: CATNPYEQYF. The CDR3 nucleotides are TGTGCCACAAACCCCTACGAGCAGTACTTC.

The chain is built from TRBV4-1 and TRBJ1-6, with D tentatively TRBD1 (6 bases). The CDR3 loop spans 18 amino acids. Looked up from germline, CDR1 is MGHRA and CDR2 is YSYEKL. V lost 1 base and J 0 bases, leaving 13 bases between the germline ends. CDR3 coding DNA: TGCGCCAGCAGCCAAGGAGGGGGGGGGTCCTCCTATAATTCACCCCTCCACTTT. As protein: CASSQGGGGSSYNSPLHF.

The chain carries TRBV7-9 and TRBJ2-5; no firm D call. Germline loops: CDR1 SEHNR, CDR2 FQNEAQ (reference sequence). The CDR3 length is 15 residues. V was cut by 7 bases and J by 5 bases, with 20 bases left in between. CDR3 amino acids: CASTSFRGAAETQYF. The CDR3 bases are TGTGCCAGCACCAGCTTTAGAGGCGCTGCGGAGACCCAGTACTTC.

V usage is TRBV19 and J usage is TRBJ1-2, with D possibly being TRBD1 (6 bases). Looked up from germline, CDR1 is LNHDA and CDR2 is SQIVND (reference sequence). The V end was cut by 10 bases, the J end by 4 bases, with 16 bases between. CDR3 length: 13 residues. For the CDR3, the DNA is TGTGCCACAATGGACAGCCCGTTCTATGGCTACACCTTC. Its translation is CATMDSPFYGYTF.

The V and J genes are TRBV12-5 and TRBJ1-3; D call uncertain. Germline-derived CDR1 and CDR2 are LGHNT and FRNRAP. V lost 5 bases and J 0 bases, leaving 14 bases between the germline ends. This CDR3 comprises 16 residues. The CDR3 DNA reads TGTGCTAGTGGTCCCCGATGGGCGAACTCTGGAAACACCATATATTTT. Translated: CASGPRWANSGNTIYF.

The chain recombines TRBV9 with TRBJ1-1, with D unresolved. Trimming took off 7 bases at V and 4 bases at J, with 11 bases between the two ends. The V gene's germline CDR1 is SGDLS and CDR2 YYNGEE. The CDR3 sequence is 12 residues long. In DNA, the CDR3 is TGTGCCAGCGGAGGAGTGGGCACTGAAGCTTTCTTT. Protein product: CASGGVGTEAFF. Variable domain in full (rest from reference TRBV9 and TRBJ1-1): DSGVTQTPKHLITATGQRVTLRCSPRSGDLSVYWYQQSLDQGLQFLIQYYNGEERAKGNILERFSAQQFPDLHSELNLSSLELGDSALYFCASGGVGTEAFFGQGTRLTVV.

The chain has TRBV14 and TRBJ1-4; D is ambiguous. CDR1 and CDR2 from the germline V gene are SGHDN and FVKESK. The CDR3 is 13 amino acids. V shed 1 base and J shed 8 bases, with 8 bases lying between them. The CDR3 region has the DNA TGTGCCAGCAGCCAAGGGGCCCACGAAAAACTGTTTTTT. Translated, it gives CASSQGAHEKLFF.

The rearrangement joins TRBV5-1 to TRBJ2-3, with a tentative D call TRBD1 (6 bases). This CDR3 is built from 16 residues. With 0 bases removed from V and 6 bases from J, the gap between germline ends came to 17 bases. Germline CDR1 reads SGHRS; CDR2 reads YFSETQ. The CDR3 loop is CASSLGFQGGRDTQYF. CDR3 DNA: TGCGCCAGCAGCTTGGGGTTCCAAGGGGGTCGGGATACGCAGTATTTT. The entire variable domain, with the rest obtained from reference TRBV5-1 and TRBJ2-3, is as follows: KAGVTQTPRYLIKTRGQQVTLSCSPISGHRSVSWYQQTPGQGLQFLFEYFSETQRNKGNFPGRFSGRQFSNSRSEMNVSTLELGDSALYLCASSLGFQGGRDTQYFGPGTRLTVL.

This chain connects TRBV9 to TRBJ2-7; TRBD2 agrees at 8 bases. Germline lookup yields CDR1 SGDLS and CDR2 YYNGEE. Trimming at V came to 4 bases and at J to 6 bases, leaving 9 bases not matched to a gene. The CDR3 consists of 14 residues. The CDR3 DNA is TGTGCCAGCAGCCCTCTCGGGGGGGCTGGCGAGCAGTACTTC. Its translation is CASSPLGGAGEQYF.

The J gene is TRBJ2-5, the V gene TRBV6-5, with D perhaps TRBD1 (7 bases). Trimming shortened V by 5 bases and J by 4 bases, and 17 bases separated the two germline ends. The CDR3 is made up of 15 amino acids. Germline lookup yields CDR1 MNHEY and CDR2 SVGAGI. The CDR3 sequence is CASSPRRGPPETQYF. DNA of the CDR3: TGTGCCAGCAGTCCCCGGAGGGGGCCTCCAGAGACCCAGTACTTC.

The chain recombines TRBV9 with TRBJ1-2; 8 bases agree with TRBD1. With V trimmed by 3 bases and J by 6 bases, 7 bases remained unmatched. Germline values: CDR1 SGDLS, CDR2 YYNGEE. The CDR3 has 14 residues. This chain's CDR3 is CASSDTGGRDGYTF. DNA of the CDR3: TGTGCCAGCAGCGATACAGGGGGGAGGGATGGCTACACCTTC.

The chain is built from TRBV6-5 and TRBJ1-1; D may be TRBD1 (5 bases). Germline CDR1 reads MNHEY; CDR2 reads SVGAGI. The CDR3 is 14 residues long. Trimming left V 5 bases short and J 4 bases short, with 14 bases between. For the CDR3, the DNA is TGTGCCAGCAGTCCTGCGACAGCAGCCACTGAAGCTTTCTTT. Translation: CASSPATAATEAFF.

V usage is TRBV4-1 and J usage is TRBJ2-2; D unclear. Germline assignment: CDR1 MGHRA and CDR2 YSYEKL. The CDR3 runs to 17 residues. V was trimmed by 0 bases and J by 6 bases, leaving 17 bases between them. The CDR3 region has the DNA TGCGCCAGCAGCCAAGAACCGAGCCCGTTACTGTCCGGGGAGCTGTTTTTT. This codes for CASSQEPSPLLSGELFF.